This is a list of T cell receptor beta chains from one sample in a study of cytomegalovirus exposure and HLA in healthy donors. The table came from immunoSEQ multiplex PCR; TCRdb's copy has only in-frame clones and leaves some out. The repertoire holds just over 200,000 clones, with around 80% as singletons. The material sequenced was PBMCs. These receptor sequences come from a man aged 50 to 60 in good health and CMV-seronegative. Each CDR3 is given with its conserved first and last residue. D genes are given only for firm matches. Only some rows state a clone size, as once, few, many or a class for expanded clones.

CDR3 length: 18; D gene: NA; J gene: TRBJ2-1; clone size: NA; V gene: TRBV15; CDR3 protein: CATSPLGGNSPLYNEQFF; CDR3 DNA: TGTGCCACCAGCCCTCTGGGCGGGAATAGCCCTCTTTACAATGAGCAGTTCTTC
CDR3 length: 15; D gene: TRBD1; J gene: TRBJ2-3; clone size: NA; V gene: TRBV7-9; CDR3 protein: CASSLRTGDVDTQYF; CDR3 DNA: TGTGCCAGCAGCTTACGGACAGGGGATGTAGATACGCAGTATTTT
CDR3 length: 15; D gene: NA; J gene: TRBJ2-2; clone size: NA; V gene: TRBV4-1; CDR3 protein: CASSHLRGTGGELFF; CDR3 DNA: TGCGCCAGCAGCCATCTCCGGGGGACTGGCGGGGAGCTGTTTTTT
CDR3 length: 14; D gene: TRBD1; J gene: TRBJ2-1; clone size: few; V gene: TRBV7-9; CDR3 protein: CASSPGGDYNEQFF; CDR3 DNA: TGTGCCAGCAGTCCAGGGGGCGACTACAATGAGCAGTTCTTC
CDR3 length: 14; D gene: TRBD2; J gene: TRBJ2-7; clone size: NA; V gene: TRBV2; CDR3 protein: CASSRGGVAYEQYF; CDR3 DNA: TGTGCCAGCAGTCGGGGAGGGGTGGCCTACGAGCAGTACTTC
CDR3 length: 15; D gene: NA; J gene: TRBJ2-4; clone size: once; V gene: TRBV28; CDR3 protein: CASREGLTTKNIQYF; CDR3 DNA: TGTGCCAGCAGGGAGGGTCTGACGACCAAAAACATTCAGTACTTC
CDR3 length: 18; D gene: TRBD2; J gene: TRBJ2-3; clone size: NA; V gene: TRBV2; CDR3 protein: CASTEGTSGTFSTDTQYF; CDR3 DNA: TGTGCCAGCACCGAGGGGACTAGCGGGACGTTTAGCACAGATACGCAGTATTTT
CDR3 length: 15; D gene: TRBD2; J gene: TRBJ2-7; clone size: NA; V gene: TRBV28; CDR3 protein: CASSLVTGGTYEQYF; CDR3 DNA: TGTGCCAGCAGTTTAGTCACGGGGGGGACCTACGAGCAGTACTTC
CDR3 length: 15; D gene: NA; J gene: TRBJ1-1; clone size: NA; V gene: TRBV30; CDR3 protein: CAWSVRLQLNTEAFF; CDR3 DNA: TGTGCCTGGAGTGTACGATTACAGCTTAACACTGAAGCTTTCTTT
CDR3 length: 12; D gene: NA; J gene: TRBJ2-7; clone size: few; V gene: TRBV7-9; CDR3 protein: CASSHEIAEQYF; CDR3 DNA: TGTGCCAGCAGCCACGAGATAGCGGAGCAGTACTTC
CDR3 length: 14; D gene: NA; J gene: TRBJ1-2; clone size: NA; V gene: TRBV19; CDR3 protein: CASSIEQLNYGYTF; CDR3 DNA: TGTGCCAGTAGTATAGAACAGCTAAACTATGGCTACACCTTC
CDR3 length: 15; D gene: TRBD2; J gene: TRBJ2-5; clone size: NA; V gene: TRBV19; CDR3 protein: CASSMLETSGAVQYF; CDR3 DNA: TGTGCCAGTAGTATGCTAGAGACTAGCGGGGCCGTACAGTACTTC
CDR3 length: 14; D gene: NA; J gene: TRBJ2-1; clone size: few; V gene: TRBV7-9; CDR3 protein: CASSPGSGYNEQFF; CDR3 DNA: TGTGCCAGCAGCCCTGGGAGCGGTTACAATGAGCAGTTCTTC
CDR3 length: 15; D gene: TRBD2; J gene: TRBJ2-7; clone size: NA; V gene: TRBV9; CDR3 protein: CASSVEGGSSYEQYF; CDR3 DNA: TGTGCCAGCAGCGTAGAGGGCGGGAGCTCCTACGAGCAGTACTTC
CDR3 length: 16; D gene: TRBD2; J gene: TRBJ2-1; clone size: NA; V gene: TRBV30; CDR3 protein: CAWSVGLAGGPDEQFF; CDR3 DNA: TGTGCCTGGAGTGTAGGACTAGCGGGAGGGCCGGATGAGCAGTTCTTC
CDR3 length: 14; D gene: NA; J gene: TRBJ1-3; clone size: few; V gene: TRBV10-2; CDR3 protein: CASSEGGNGNTIYF; CDR3 DNA: TGCGCCAGCAGTGAAGGGGGTAACGGAAACACCATATATTTT
CDR3 length: 14; D gene: TRBD1; J gene: TRBJ1-4; clone size: NA; V gene: TRBV7-9; CDR3 protein: CASSSGQNNEKLFF; CDR3 DNA: TGTGCCAGCAGCTCGGGACAGAATAATGAAAAACTGTTTTTT
CDR3 length: 14; D gene: TRBD1; J gene: TRBJ2-7; clone size: few; V gene: TRBV9; CDR3 protein: CASSEKGQGGEQYF; CDR3 DNA: TGTGCCAGCAGCGAAAAGGGACAGGGCGGCGAGCAGTACTTC
CDR3 length: 15; D gene: NA; J gene: TRBJ1-1; clone size: NA; V gene: TRBV28; CDR3 protein: CASSPYRVMNTEAFF; CDR3 DNA: TGTGCCAGCAGTCCGTACAGGGTCATGAACACTGAAGCTTTCTTT
CDR3 length: 16; D gene: TRBD1; J gene: TRBJ2-3; clone size: NA; V gene: TRBV28; CDR3 protein: CASSRLGTGYTDTQYF; CDR3 DNA: TGTGCCAGCAGTCGCCTCGGGACAGGGTACACAGATACGCAGTATTTT
CDR3 length: 15; D gene: TRBD1; J gene: TRBJ1-5; clone size: NA; V gene: TRBV19; CDR3 protein: CATTVGQGFSQPQHF; CDR3 DNA: TGTGCCACCACCGTGGGACAGGGGTTTTCTCAGCCCCAGCATTTT
CDR3 length: 16; D gene: NA; J gene: TRBJ2-3; clone size: once; V gene: TRBV19; CDR3 protein: CASIPIVGVDTDTQYF; CDR3 DNA: TGTGCCAGTATCCCCATTGTGGGAGTGGACACAGATACGCAGTATTTT
CDR3 length: 13; D gene: TRBD1; J gene: TRBJ1-5; clone size: NA; V gene: TRBV30; CDR3 protein: CAWSVQGDQPQHF; CDR3 DNA: TGTGCCTGGAGTGTCCAGGGGGATCAGCCCCAGCATTTT
CDR3 length: 15; D gene: NA; J gene: TRBJ1-1; clone size: NA; V gene: TRBV6-5; CDR3 protein: CASSETGFESTEAFF; CDR3 DNA: TGTGCCAGCAGCGAGACAGGTTTTGAGAGCACTGAAGCTTTCTTT
CDR3 length: 16; D gene: NA; J gene: TRBJ2-1; clone size: NA; V gene: TRBV30; CDR3 protein: CAWGRRSGRSYNEQFF; CDR3 DNA: TGTGCCTGGGGACGCCGTAGCGGACGCTCCTACAATGAGCAGTTCTTC
CDR3 length: 13; D gene: NA; J gene: TRBJ2-7; clone size: NA; V gene: TRBV9; CDR3 protein: CASSVSPSYEQYF; CDR3 DNA: TGTGCCAGCAGCGTGAGTCCATCCTACGAGCAGTACTTC
CDR3 length: 12; D gene: TRBD1; J gene: TRBJ2-7; clone size: NA; V gene: TRBV18; CDR3 protein: CASSPPGQGQYF; CDR3 DNA: TGTGCCAGCTCACCCCCGGGACAGGGGCAGTACTTC
CDR3 length: 14; D gene: TRBD1; J gene: TRBJ2-7; clone size: NA; V gene: TRBV18; CDR3 protein: CASSPGQLTYEQYF; CDR3 DNA: TGTGCCAGCTCACCGGGACAGCTTACCTACGAGCAGTACTTC
CDR3 length: 12; D gene: NA; J gene: TRBJ1-2; clone size: NA; V gene: TRBV4-1; CDR3 protein: CASSRGAYGYTF; CDR3 DNA: TGCGCCAGCAGCCGAGGAGCCTATGGCTACACCTTC
CDR3 length: 16; D gene: NA; J gene: TRBJ1-4; clone size: NA; V gene: TRBV9; CDR3 protein: CASSGRTGTSNEKLFF; CDR3 DNA: TGTGCCAGCAGCGGCAGAACAGGGACCTCTAATGAAAAACTGTTTTTT
CDR3 length: 16; D gene: TRBD2; J gene: TRBJ2-7; clone size: once; V gene: TRBV5-1; CDR3 protein: CASSLGFGTSRYEQYF; CDR3 DNA: TGCGCCAGCAGCTTGGGATTCGGGACTAGCCGCTACGAGCAGTACTTC
CDR3 length: 16; D gene: TRBD2; J gene: TRBJ2-1; clone size: NA; V gene: TRBV7-6; CDR3 protein: CASSVTSGRAVNEQFF; CDR3 DNA: TGTGCCAGCAGCGTCACTAGCGGGAGGGCCGTGAATGAGCAGTTCTTC
CDR3 length: 14; D gene: NA; J gene: TRBJ2-7; clone size: few; V gene: TRBV5-1; CDR3 protein: CASSLGSGLDEQYF; CDR3 DNA: TGCGCCAGCAGCTTGGGGTCAGGTCTGGACGAGCAGTACTTC
CDR3 length: 16; D gene: TRBD2; J gene: TRBJ2-1; clone size: NA; V gene: TRBV27; CDR3 protein: CASTSPSSGSGNEQFF; CDR3 DNA: TGTGCCAGCACCAGCCCATCTAGCGGGAGCGGCAATGAGCAGTTCTTC
CDR3 length: 15; D gene: NA; J gene: TRBJ2-3; clone size: few; V gene: TRBV4-2; CDR3 protein: CASSQERGKGDTQYF; CDR3 DNA: TGTGCCAGCAGCCAAGAACGGGGGAAAGGAGATACGCAGTATTTT
CDR3 length: 13; D gene: TRBD1; J gene: TRBJ1-2; clone size: NA; V gene: TRBV30; CDR3 protein: CAWSVGARDRYTF; CDR3 DNA: TGTGCCTGGAGTGTAGGGGCCCGGGACAGATACACCTTC
CDR3 length: 12; D gene: NA; J gene: TRBJ1-1; clone size: NA; V gene: TRBV2; CDR3 protein: CASSRQGTEAFF; CDR3 DNA: TGTGCCAGCAGTCGCCAGGGCACTGAAGCTTTCTTT
CDR3 length: 14; D gene: NA; J gene: TRBJ2-1; clone size: NA; V gene: TRBV7-6; CDR3 protein: CASSISGLRYEQFF; CDR3 DNA: TGTGCCAGCAGCATCTCGGGACTGCGATACGAGCAGTTCTTC
CDR3 length: 15; D gene: TRBD1; J gene: TRBJ1-5; clone size: NA; V gene: TRBV7-2; CDR3 protein: CASSPQGTGSQPQHF; CDR3 DNA: TGTGCCAGCAGCCCTCAGGGGACAGGGAGTCAGCCCCAGCATTTT
CDR3 length: 13; D gene: TRBD2; J gene: TRBJ2-7; clone size: NA; V gene: TRBV30; CDR3 protein: CAWSPGLAHEQYF; CDR3 DNA: TGTGCCTGGAGTCCGGGACTAGCGCACGAGCAGTACTTC
CDR3 length: 15; D gene: TRBD1; J gene: TRBJ1-4; clone size: NA; V gene: TRBV7-8; CDR3 protein: CASSSDLPGTDPLFF; CDR3 DNA: TGTGCCAGCAGCTCCGACCTACCCGGGACAGACCCGCTGTTTTTT
CDR3 length: 13; D gene: NA; J gene: TRBJ1-1; clone size: NA; V gene: TRBV30; CDR3 protein: CAWSAGWRTEAFF; CDR3 DNA: TGTGCCTGGAGTGCTGGTTGGAGGACTGAAGCTTTCTTT
CDR3 length: 14; D gene: NA; J gene: TRBJ2-7; clone size: NA; V gene: TRBV5-4; CDR3 protein: CASSLVGQPYEQYF; CDR3 DNA: TGTGCCAGCAGCTTGGTCGGACAGCCTTACGAGCAGTACTTC
CDR3 length: 13; D gene: NA; J gene: TRBJ1-1; clone size: NA; V gene: TRBV19; CDR3 protein: CASSATGGTEAFF; CDR3 DNA: TGTGCCAGTAGTGCCACTGGGGGGACTGAAGCTTTCTTT
CDR3 length: 13; D gene: NA; J gene: TRBJ1-2; clone size: NA; V gene: TRBV6-5; CDR3 protein: CASSPQYLYGYTF; CDR3 DNA: TGTGCCAGCAGTCCACAGTATCTCTATGGCTACACCTTC
CDR3 length: 15; D gene: TRBD1; J gene: TRBJ2-7; clone size: NA; V gene: TRBV30; CDR3 protein: CAWSEPGTGGYEQYF; CDR3 DNA: TGTGCCTGGAGTGAGCCAGGGACAGGGGGCTACGAGCAGTACTTC
CDR3 length: 15; D gene: NA; J gene: TRBJ2-1; clone size: NA; V gene: TRBV5-1; CDR3 protein: CASSLARADYNEQFF; CDR3 DNA: TGCGCCAGCAGCTTGGCCAGGGCCGACTACAATGAGCAGTTCTTC
CDR3 length: 15; D gene: TRBD2; J gene: TRBJ2-5; clone size: NA; V gene: TRBV4-1; CDR3 protein: CASSHLAGDEETQYF; CDR3 DNA: TGCGCCAGCAGCCATCTAGCGGGAGACGAGGAGACCCAGTACTTC
CDR3 length: 14; D gene: NA; J gene: TRBJ1-1; clone size: NA; V gene: TRBV7-9; CDR3 protein: CASSLTSDGGEAFF; CDR3 DNA: TGTGCCAGCAGCTTAACCTCGGACGGAGGTGAAGCTTTCTTT
CDR3 length: 13; D gene: NA; J gene: TRBJ2-3; clone size: NA; V gene: TRBV6-4; CDR3 protein: CASRGLEADTQYF; CDR3 DNA: TGTGCCAGCAGAGGACTGGAAGCAGATACGCAGTATTTT
CDR3 length: 17; D gene: TRBD2; J gene: TRBJ2-2; clone size: NA; V gene: TRBV5-5; CDR3 protein: CASSLLAGSVSTGELFF; CDR3 DNA: TGTGCCAGCAGCCTTCTAGCGGGATCGGTGAGCACCGGGGAGCTGTTTTTT
CDR3 length: 13; D gene: TRBD1; J gene: TRBJ2-7; clone size: few; V gene: TRBV11-2; CDR3 protein: CASSPGQNYEQYF; CDR3 DNA: TGTGCCAGCAGCCCGGGACAGAACTACGAGCAGTACTTC
CDR3 length: 11; D gene: NA; J gene: TRBJ2-4; clone size: NA; V gene: TRBV5-1; CDR3 protein: CASSSGNIQYF; CDR3 DNA: TGCGCCAGCAGCTCAGGCAACATTCAGTACTTC
CDR3 length: 14; D gene: TRBD2; J gene: TRBJ2-1; clone size: NA; V gene: TRBV5-1; CDR3 protein: CASGTSGLYNEQFF; CDR3 DNA: TGCGCCAGTGGAACTAGCGGGCTCTACAATGAGCAGTTCTTC
CDR3 length: 14; D gene: NA; J gene: TRBJ2-1; clone size: NA; V gene: TRBV7-9; CDR3 protein: CASSPYSSYNEQFF; CDR3 DNA: TGTGCCAGCAGCCCCTACAGCTCCTACAATGAGCAGTTCTTC